The clone carrying this T cell receptor (beta chain) appeared once. Antigen specificity is unknown. CDR3 length equals 14 residues. CDR1 KGHDR and CDR2 SFDVKD come from the germline V gene. Trimming pared 4 bases from V and 4 bases from J, leaving 12 bases between. From the reads, TCRdb called clonotypes with MiXCR, one entry per CDR3 protein. This table holds about 920,000 distinct CDR3 sequences, less than 40% found once. The data belong to a study of T cell repertoires in cytomegalovirus infection. The receptor was derived from a human donor in good health (CMV status not recorded). Some clones in this sample may be carry-over from other donors' samples. Sequences were derived from cultured CD8+ T cells from PBMCs, sampled from culture after CMV antigen stimulation. The gene calls are TRBV24-1 and TRBJ1-2; D call uncertain. CDR3 sequence: CATSDSAVGYGYTF. CDR3 bases: TGTGCCACCAGTGACTCGGCAGTGGGCTATGGCTACACCTTC.